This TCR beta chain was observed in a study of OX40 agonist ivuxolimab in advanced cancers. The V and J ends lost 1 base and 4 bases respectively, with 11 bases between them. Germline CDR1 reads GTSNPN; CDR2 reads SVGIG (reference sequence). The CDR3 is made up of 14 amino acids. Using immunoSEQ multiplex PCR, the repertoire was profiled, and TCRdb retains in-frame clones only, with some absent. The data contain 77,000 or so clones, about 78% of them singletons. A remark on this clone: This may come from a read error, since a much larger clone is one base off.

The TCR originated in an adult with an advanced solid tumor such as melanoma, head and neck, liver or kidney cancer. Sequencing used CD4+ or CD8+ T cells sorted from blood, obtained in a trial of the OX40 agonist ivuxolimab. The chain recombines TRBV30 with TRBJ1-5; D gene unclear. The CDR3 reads CAWSAGHVNQPQHF. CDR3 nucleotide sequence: TGTGCCTGGAGTGCTGGCCATGTGAATCAGCCCCAGCATTTT.